What follows are 15 T cell receptor beta chains derived from one specimen sequenced in a study of spatial heterogeneity in lung cancer. TCRdb analysed the 5' RACE reads with MiXCR anew, one entry per CDR3 protein. Here the sample spans roughly 70,000 distinct CDR3 sequences, about 8.2% being singletons. Time point described: blood at routine non-recurrence follow-up after resection. Sequenced material: PBMCs, taken at follow-up. These receptors originate from a female donor with early-stage non-small cell lung cancer.

The V gene is TRBV28, the J gene TRBJ2-1; D is possibly TRBD2 (6 bases). Germline V gives CDR1 MDHEN, CDR2 SYDVKM. The length of the CDR3 is 13 residues. Trimming stripped 1 base from V and 15 bases from J, with 16 bases between. In DNA, the CDR3 is TGTGCCAGCAGTTTATTGGAGGGAGCCAAATGGTTCTTC. As protein: CASSLLEGAKWFF.

This clonotype was picked up many times. The chain combines TRBV7-3 with TRBJ2-7; 10 nucleotides line up with TRBD2. The CDR3 has 15 residues. Germline lookup yields CDR1 SGHTA and CDR2 FQGTGA. Germline trimming cut 5 bases from V and 4 bases from J; bases unmatched to any gene: 8. CDR3 DNA: TGTGCCAGCAGCCCATGGGCTAGCGGGAGATACGAGCAGTACTTC. Translation: CASSPWASGRYEQYF.

The chain uses TRBV7-9 and TRBJ1-5; D may be TRBD1 (5 bases). The CDR3 is made up of 16 amino acids. The germline gives CDR1 SEHNR, CDR2 FQNEAQ (reference sequence). The germline V and J ends were trimmed by 4 bases and 3 bases, with 16 bases remaining between them. The CDR3 reads CASSSPHGAHNQPQHF. The CDR3 DNA sequence: TGTGCCAGCAGCTCACCCCACGGGGCCCACAATCAGCCCCAGCATTTT.

The chain links TRBV9 to TRBJ2-3, with TRBD2 matching 12 bases. The V gene's germline CDR1 is SGDLS and CDR2 YYNGEE. The V segment lost 2 bases and the J segment 3 bases; nucleotides outside the gene matches: 10. The CDR3 extends over 18 amino acids. The CDR3 is CASSVGLAGGPRTDTQYF. The CDR3 nucleotides read TGTGCCAGCAGCGTTGGCCTAGCGGGAGGGCCAAGAACAGATACGCAGTATTTT.

This clonotype was observed many times. This sequence joins TRBV4-1 and TRBJ2-5; the match to TRBD2 covers 10 bases. The trim removed 3 bases at V and 2 bases at J, leaving 0 bases unmatched. This CDR3 has 14 amino acids. CDR1 is MGHRA, CDR2 YSYEKL, per germline. The CDR3 sequence is CASSQTSGQETQYF. CDR3 in DNA: TGCGCCAGCAGCCAGACTAGCGGGCAAGAGACCCAGTACTTC.

The chain recombines TRBV6-6 with TRBJ2-1; the match to TRBD1 covers 8 bases. Trimming took 3 bases from V and 6 from J; bases not matched to a gene: 7. The CDR3 extends over 15 amino acids. CDR1 and CDR2 (germline): MNHNY, SVGAGI (reference sequence). CDR3: CASSYGWGQVNEQFF. CDR3 nucleotides: TGTGCCAGCAGTTATGGCTGGGGACAGGTCAATGAGCAGTTCTTC.

A few counts support this clonotype. The rearrangement joins TRBV5-5 to TRBJ1-5; D is unresolved. This CDR3 comprises 15 residues. V was trimmed by 0 bases and J by 0 bases, leaving 7 bases between them. Per germline, CDR1 SGHKS and CDR2 YYEKEE (reference sequence). The CDR3 DNA sequence: TGTGCCAGCAGCTTGGTTCCCGTTAGCAATCAGCCCCAGCATTTT. Translation: CASSLVPVSNQPQHF.

This clonotype has just a few counts. The chain recombines TRBV12-3 or TRBV12-4 with TRBJ2-7; 10 nucleotides agree with TRBD2. CDR3 length: 16 residues. Trimming cost V 4 bases and J 0 bases; bases outside gene matches: 6. The CDR3 protein is CASSSRAGGGSYEQYF. The CDR3 DNA reads as TGTGCCAGCAGTTCCCGAGCGGGAGGGGGCTCCTACGAGCAGTACTTC.

The table lists this clonotype with many counts. The rearrangement uses TRBV2 and TRBJ2-2, with D possibly TRBD1 on 5 matching bases. Trimming left V 2 bases short and J 1 base short, with 11 bases between. Germline V gene sequence: CDR1 SNHLY, CDR2 FYNNEI. The CDR3 sequence is 16 residues long. This chain's CDR3 is CASSEQGQVNTGELFF. The CDR3 DNA reads as TGTGCCAGCAGTGAACAGGGTCAGGTGAACACCGGGGAGCTGTTTTTT.

The V call is TRBV7-9, the J call TRBJ1-6; 7 bases align to TRBD1. CDR3 length equals 15 residues. Germline loops: CDR1 SEHNR, CDR2 FQNEAQ (reference sequence). V was pared by 5 bases and J by 4 bases, with 5 bases of the junction left unmatched. Written as DNA, the CDR3 is TGTGCCAGCAGCCCCGGGACAGCGTATAATTCACCCCTCCACTTT. It translates to CASSPGTAYNSPLHF.

This clonotype was recorded many times. CDR3: CASSYRTGGDYEQYF. The CDR3, as DNA: TGTGCCAGCAGTTACAGGACAGGGGGCGACTACGAGCAGTACTTC. This chain connects TRBV6-5 to TRBJ2-7; 11 bases are shared with TRBD1. The J segment lost 3 bases and the V segment lost 2 bases, leaving 3 bases of the junction unmatched. CDR3 length equals 15 residues. The V gene's germline CDR1 is MNHEY and CDR2 SVGAGI.

This clonotype was seen many times. The rearrangement links TRBV18 to TRBJ2-2; D is tentatively TRBD1 or TRBD2 (5 bases each). This CDR3 region has 18 residues. Trimming removed 0 bases from V and 0 bases from J, with 14 bases in between. CDR1 is KGHSH, CDR2 LQKENI, per germline. This chain's CDR3 is CASSPPESRGSNTGELFF. The DNA of the CDR3 is TGTGCCAGCTCACCACCGGAATCTCGGGGCTCGAACACCGGGGAGCTGTTTTTT.

This clonotype was seen a few times. The genes are TRBV18 and TRBJ1-5; the D gene is possibly TRBD1 (5 bases). Germline CDR1 is KGHSH and CDR2 is LQKENI. Trimming pared 2 bases from V and 7 bases from J, leaving 15 bases between. This CDR3 contains 15 residues. CDR3 protein: CASSPGVGERQPQHF. As DNA, the CDR3 is TGTGCCAGCTCACCAGGGGTAGGGGAAAGGCAGCCCCAGCATTTT.

The table lists this clonotype with many counts. This sequence joins TRBV18 and TRBJ2-6; D not certain. The CDR3 has 17 amino acids. Trimming pared 4 bases from V and 0 bases from J, leaving 13 bases between. The V gene's germline CDR1 is KGHSH and CDR2 LQKENI. CDR3 amino acids: CASSLTNLLSGANVLTF. Written as DNA, the CDR3 is TGTGCCAGCTCACTTACAAACCTCCTCTCTGGGGCCAACGTCCTGACTTTC.

The genes are TRBV20-1 and TRBJ2-3; D is ambiguous. Germline-derived CDR1 and CDR2 are DFQATT and SNEGSKA (reference sequence). The ends were cut back, 6 bases at V and 13 bases at J, with 8 bases in the middle. This CDR3 is built from 8 residues. The CDR3 sequence: CSASSEYF. CDR3 nucleotide sequence: TGCAGTGCATCATCCGAGTATTTT.